These T cell receptor beta chains were read from a single sample in a study of blood T cells in healthy people across ages. One entry per CDR3 protein, called by TCRdb with MiXCR from the 5' RACE reads. The sample has about 800,000 distinct CDR3 sequences, 20% to 25% seen once; the top ten hold under 4.5%. These records were also assigned to another study, of T cells of mothers and their children.

Input material: blood. The source of these receptors is a boy aged 5-17 years in good health. The CDR3 runs from the conserved cysteine through the conserved F or W. D genes are given only for firm matches. Part of the rows lack a size; the others show once, few, many or a class for expanded clones.

d_call	v_call	clone_size	j_call	cdr3_nt	cdr3_aa
TRBD1	TRBV7-9	few	TRBJ1-2	TGTGCCAGCAGCTTAGGGACAGGGGAATTTAACTATGGCTACACCTTC	CASSLGTGEFNYGYTF
NA	TRBV5-1	NA	TRBJ2-5	TGCGCCAGCAGCCTAGTGGCAAAACAAGAGACCCAGTACTTC	CASSLVAKQETQYF
NA	TRBV28	few	TRBJ2-3	TGTGCCAGCAGTTCCCCCGGGGGTAGCCAAACAGATACGCAGTATTTT	CASSSPGGSQTDTQYF
NA	TRBV28	few	TRBJ2-7	TGTGCCAACAGTTCAGGAGGGTCCTACGAGCAGTACTTC	CANSSGGSYEQYF
NA	TRBV6-6	NA	TRBJ2-3	TGTGCCAGCAGTTACACCGGGGCTAACGAGGGGGATACGCAGTATTTT	CASSYTGANEGDTQYF
NA	TRBV29-1	few	TRBJ2-3	TGCAGCGTTGCATGGGTCACAGATACGCAGTATTTT	CSVAWVTDTQYF
TRBD1	TRBV7-9	few	TRBJ2-5	TGTGCCAGCAGCCCCGGGACAGGGGCGTTGGAGACCCAGTACTTC	CASSPGTGALETQYF
TRBD1	TRBV27	few	TRBJ1-5	TGTGCCAGCAGTTACGGACAGGGAAGCAATCAGCCCCAGCATTTT	CASSYGQGSNQPQHF
TRBD1	TRBV20-1	few	TRBJ2-7	TGCAGTGCTGGGGACAGCAGCTCCTACGAGCAGTACTTC	CSAGDSSSYEQYF
NA	TRBV20-1	few	TRBJ2-1	TGCAGTGCTCCTTTAGGGTGGGCCGGGGATGAGCAGTTCTTC	CSAPLGWAGDEQFF
NA	TRBV19	few	TRBJ1-6	TGTGCCAGTAGTATTGGACCTGCCCTCCACTTT	CASSIGPALHF
NA	TRBV5-1	few	TRBJ2-3	TGCGCCAGCAGCAAGGACAGCACAGATACGCAGTATTTT	CASSKDSTDTQYF
NA	TRBV5-1	NA	TRBJ1-1	TGCGCCAGCAGCTTGGGGAGAAGTGCCATGAACACTGAAGCTTTCTTT	CASSLGRSAMNTEAFF